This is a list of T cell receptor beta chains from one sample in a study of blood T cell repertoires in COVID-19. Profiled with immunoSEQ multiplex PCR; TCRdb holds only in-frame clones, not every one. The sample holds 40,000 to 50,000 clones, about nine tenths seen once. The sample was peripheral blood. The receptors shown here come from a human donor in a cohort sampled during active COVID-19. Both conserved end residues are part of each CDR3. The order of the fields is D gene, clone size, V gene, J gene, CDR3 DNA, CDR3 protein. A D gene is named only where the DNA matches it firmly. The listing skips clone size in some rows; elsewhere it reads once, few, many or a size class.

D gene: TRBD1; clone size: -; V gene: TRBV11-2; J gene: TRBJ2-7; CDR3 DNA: TGTGCCAGCAGCTTAGGAGACAGGGGACTCTACGAGCAGTACTTC; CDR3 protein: CASSLGDRGLYEQYF
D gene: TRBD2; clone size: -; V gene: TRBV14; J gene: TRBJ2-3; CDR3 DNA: TGTGCCAGCAGCCCCGAGCGGGGGGTAGGCACAGATACGCAGTATTTT; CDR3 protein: CASSPERGVGTDTQYF
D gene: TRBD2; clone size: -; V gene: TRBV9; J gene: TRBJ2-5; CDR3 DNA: TGTGCCAGCAGCCCTAGCGGTATAGAGACCCAGTACTTC; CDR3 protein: CASSPSGIETQYF
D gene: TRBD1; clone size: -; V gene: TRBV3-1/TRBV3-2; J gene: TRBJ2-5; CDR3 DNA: TGTGCCAGCAGCCTCCTGGGACAGGGGGGTCTGGAGACCCAGTACTTC; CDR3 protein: CASSLLGQGGLETQYF
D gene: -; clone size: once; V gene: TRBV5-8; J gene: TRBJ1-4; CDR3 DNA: TGTGCCAGCAGCTTGGTGTCCTCAACTAATGAAAAACTGTTTTTT; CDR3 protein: CASSLVSSTNEKLFF
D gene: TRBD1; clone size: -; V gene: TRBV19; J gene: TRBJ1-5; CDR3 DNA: TGTGCCAGTAGAAGGGACAGTCGGGGCAATCAGCCCCAGCATTTT; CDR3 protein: CASRRDSRGNQPQHF
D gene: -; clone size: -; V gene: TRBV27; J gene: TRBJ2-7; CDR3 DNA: TGTGCCAGCAGTTTATCGGCCTCCTACGAGCAGTACTTC; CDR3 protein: CASSLSASYEQYF
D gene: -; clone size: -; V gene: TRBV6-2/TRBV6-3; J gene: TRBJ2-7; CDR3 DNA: TGTGCCAGCAGCTCAGCCTACGAGCAGTACTTC; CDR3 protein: CASSSAYEQYF
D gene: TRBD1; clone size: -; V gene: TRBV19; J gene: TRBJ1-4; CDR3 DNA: TGTGCCAGTAGTCCGCGGGACAGGTACGAAAAACTGTTTTTT; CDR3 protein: CASSPRDRYEKLFF
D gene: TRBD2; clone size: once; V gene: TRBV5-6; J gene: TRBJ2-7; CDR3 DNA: TGTGCCAGCAGCTACGGGGGGACCATCTACGAGCAGTACTTC; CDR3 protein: CASSYGGTIYEQYF
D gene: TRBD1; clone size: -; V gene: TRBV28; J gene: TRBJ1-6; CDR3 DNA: TGTGCCAGCAGCAGAGACAGGGTGGTATATTCACCCCTCCACTTT; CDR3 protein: CASSRDRVVYSPLHF
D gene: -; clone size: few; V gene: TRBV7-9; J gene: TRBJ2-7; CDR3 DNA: TGTGCCAGCAGCTTAGAAGCGCAGAAGCAGTACTTC; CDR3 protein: CASSLEAQKQYF
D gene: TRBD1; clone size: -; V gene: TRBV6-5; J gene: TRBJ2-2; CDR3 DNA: TGTGCCAGCAGCCGCGGACAGGACGGCGGGGAGCTGTTTTTT; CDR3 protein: CASSRGQDGGELFF
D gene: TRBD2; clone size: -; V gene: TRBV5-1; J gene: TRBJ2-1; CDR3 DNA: TGCGCCAGCAGCTCAATGGGGGGGACTAGCGGGTACAATGAGCAGTTCTTC; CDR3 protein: CASSSMGGTSGYNEQFF
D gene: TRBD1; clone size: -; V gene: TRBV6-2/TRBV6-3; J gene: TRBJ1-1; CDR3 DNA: TGTGCCAGCAGCCAGAGGACAGGGTCGCCTGAAGCTTTCTTT; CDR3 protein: CASSQRTGSPEAFF
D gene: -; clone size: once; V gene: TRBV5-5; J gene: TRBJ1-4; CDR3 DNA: TGTGCCAGCAGCTGGCAGGGGCGGAATGAAAAACTGTTTTTT; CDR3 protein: CASSWQGRNEKLFF
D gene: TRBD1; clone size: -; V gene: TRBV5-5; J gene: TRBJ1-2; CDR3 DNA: TGTGCCAGCAGCTTACAGGGGTTTAACTATGGCTACACCTTC; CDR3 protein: CASSLQGFNYGYTF
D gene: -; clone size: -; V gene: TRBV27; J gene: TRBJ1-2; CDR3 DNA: TGTGCCAGCACGCGGAAGGGGGAACCTGGCTACACCTTC; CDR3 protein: CASTRKGEPGYTF
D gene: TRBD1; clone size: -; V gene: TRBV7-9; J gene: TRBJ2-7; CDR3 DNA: TGTGCCAGCAGCTCAGGACAGGGGACGCAGTACTTC; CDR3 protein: CASSSGQGTQYF
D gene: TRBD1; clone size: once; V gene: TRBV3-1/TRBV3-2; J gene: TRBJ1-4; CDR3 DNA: TGTGCCAGCAGCCCGAGCTGGACAGGGAATGAAAAACTGTTTTTT; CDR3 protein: CASSPSWTGNEKLFF
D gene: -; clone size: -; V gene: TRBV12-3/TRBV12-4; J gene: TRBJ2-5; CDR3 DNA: TGTGCCAGCAGAGGACAGTTACAAGAGACCCAGTACTTC; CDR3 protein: CASRGQLQETQYF
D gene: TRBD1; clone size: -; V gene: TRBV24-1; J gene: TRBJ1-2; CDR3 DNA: TGTGCCACCAGTGCCCTGACAGGGGCGGGCTATGGCTACACCTTC; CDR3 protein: CATSALTGAGYGYTF
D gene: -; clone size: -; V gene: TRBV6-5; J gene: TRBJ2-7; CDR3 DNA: TGTGCCAGCAGGATCGCCCTCGGGATAGGGTACGAGCAGTACTTC; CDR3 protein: CASRIALGIGYEQYF
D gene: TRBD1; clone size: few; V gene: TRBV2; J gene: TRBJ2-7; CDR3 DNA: TGTGCCAGCGGAGAACAGGGGATCGAGCAGTACTTC; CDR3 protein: CASGEQGIEQYF
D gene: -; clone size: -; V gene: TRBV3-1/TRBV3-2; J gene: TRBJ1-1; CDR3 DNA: TGTGCCAGCAGCCAAGATGGGCTGGGTAACACTGAAGCTTTCTTT; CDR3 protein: CASSQDGLGNTEAFF
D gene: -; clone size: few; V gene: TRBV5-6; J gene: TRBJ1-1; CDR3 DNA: TGTGCCAGCAGCTTGTACTGGAACACTGAAGCTTTCTTT; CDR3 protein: CASSLYWNTEAFF
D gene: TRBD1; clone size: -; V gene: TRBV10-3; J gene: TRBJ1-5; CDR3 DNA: TGTGCCATCAGCCCGGACTGGGACAGGGGGCCCTATAGCAATCAGCCCCAGCATTTT; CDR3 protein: CAISPDWDRGPYSNQPQHF
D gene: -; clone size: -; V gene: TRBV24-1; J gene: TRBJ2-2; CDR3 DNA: TGTGCCACCAGTGATAGTACGGTGAACACCGGGGAGCTGTTTTTT; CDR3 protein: CATSDSTVNTGELFF
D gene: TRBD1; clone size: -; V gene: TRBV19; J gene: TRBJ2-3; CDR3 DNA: TGTGCCAGTAGTAGCCGGGACAGGGTGGGAGATACGCAGTATTTT; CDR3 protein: CASSSRDRVGDTQYF
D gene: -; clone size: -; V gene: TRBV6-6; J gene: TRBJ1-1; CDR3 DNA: TGTGCCAGCAGGAGACAGGAGGCGGAAGCTTTCTTT; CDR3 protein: CASRRQEAEAFF
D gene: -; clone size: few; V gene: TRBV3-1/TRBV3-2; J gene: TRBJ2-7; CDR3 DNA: TGTGCCAGCAGCCACCCGGGGGTCGTCGAGCAGTACTTC; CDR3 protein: CASSHPGVVEQYF
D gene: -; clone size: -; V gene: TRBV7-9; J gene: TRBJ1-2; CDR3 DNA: TGTGCCAGCAGCTTATGGGGGCCGGGTGGCTACACCTTC; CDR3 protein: CASSLWGPGGYTF
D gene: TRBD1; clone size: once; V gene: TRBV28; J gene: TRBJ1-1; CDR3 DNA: TGTGCCAGCACCGAGAGGGGGCTTACTGAAGCTTTCTTT; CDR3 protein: CASTERGLTEAFF
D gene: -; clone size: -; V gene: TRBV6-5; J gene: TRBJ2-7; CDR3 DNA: TGTGCCAGCTATAATGGCGACAGCTCCTACGAGCAGTACTTC; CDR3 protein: CASYNGDSSYEQYF
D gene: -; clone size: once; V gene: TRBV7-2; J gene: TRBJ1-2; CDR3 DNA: TGTGCCAGCAGCTTATCCGGGGGGGACTATGGCTACACCTTC; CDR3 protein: CASSLSGGDYGYTF
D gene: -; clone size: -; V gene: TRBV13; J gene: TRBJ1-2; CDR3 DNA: TGTGCCAGCAGCTTAGTTGTCGGGAGTGGCTACACCTTC; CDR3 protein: CASSLVVGSGYTF
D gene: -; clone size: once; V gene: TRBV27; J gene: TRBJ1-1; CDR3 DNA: TGTGCCAGCAGTTTGGCAGCGTACTTGGACACTGAAGCTTTCTTT; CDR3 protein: CASSLAAYLDTEAFF
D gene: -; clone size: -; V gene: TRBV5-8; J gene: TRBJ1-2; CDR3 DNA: TGTGCCAGCAGCCCGTCCGGGACAAGATATGGCTACACCTTC; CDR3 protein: CASSPSGTRYGYTF
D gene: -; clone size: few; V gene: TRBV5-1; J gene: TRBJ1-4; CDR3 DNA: TGCGCCAGCAGCTTGGGGGTGGCGGGTGAAAAACTGTTTTTT; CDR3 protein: CASSLGVAGEKLFF
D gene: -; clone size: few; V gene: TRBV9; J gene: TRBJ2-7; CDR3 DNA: TGTGCCAGCAGCGCAGGACAGAGCACCTACGAGCAGTACTTC; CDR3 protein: CASSAGQSTYEQYF
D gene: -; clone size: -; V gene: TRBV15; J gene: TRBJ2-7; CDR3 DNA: TGTGCCACCAGCAGAGATGTAGGGGAACTACGCGAGCAGTACTTC; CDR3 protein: CATSRDVGELREQYF
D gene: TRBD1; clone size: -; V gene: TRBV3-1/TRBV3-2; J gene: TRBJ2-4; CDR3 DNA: TGTGCCAGCAGCCCGACGGGACAGGAAAACATTCAGTACTTC; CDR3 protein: CASSPTGQENIQYF
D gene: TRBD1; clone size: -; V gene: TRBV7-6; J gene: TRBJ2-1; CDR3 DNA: TGTGCCAGCAGCAGGGGGCCGTACTCCTACAATGAGCAGTTCTTC; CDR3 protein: CASSRGPYSYNEQFF
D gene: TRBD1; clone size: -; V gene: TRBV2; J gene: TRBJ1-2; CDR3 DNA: TGTGCCAGCACTCTAGAAGGGACAGGTGGGGATGGCTACACCTTC; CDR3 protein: CASTLEGTGGDGYTF
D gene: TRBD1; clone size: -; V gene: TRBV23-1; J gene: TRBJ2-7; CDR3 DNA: TGCGCCAGCAGTCCCCGGGACAGGGCCCAATCCTACGAGCAGTACTTC; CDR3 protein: CASSPRDRAQSYEQYF
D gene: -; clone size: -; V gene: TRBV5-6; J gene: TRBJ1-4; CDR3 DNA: TGTGCCAGCAGCCCGAGGGACACTCCTAATGAAAAACTGTTTTTT; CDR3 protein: CASSPRDTPNEKLFF
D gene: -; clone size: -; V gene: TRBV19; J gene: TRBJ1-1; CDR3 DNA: TGTGCCAGTAGCTTTGACAGGAGCATGAACACTGAAGCTTTCTTT; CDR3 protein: CASSFDRSMNTEAFF
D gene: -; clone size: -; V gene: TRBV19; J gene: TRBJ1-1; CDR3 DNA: TGTGCCAGTAGTACGTCGACGGGAAACACTGAAGCTTTCTTT; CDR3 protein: CASSTSTGNTEAFF
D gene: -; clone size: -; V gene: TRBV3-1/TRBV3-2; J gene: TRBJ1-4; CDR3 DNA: TGTGCCAGCAGCCAAGACGCTAATGAAAAACTGTTTTTT; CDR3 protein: CASSQDANEKLFF
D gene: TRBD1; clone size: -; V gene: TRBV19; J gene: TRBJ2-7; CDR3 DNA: TGTGCCAGTAGTCCTCCCGTAGGCGGGACAGGTTCCTACGAGCAGTACTTC; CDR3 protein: CASSPPVGGTGSYEQYF
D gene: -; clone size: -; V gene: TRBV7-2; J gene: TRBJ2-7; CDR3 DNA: TGTGCCAGCAGCTTATCCAGGGTGTCCTACGAGCAGTACTTC; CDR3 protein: CASSLSRVSYEQYF
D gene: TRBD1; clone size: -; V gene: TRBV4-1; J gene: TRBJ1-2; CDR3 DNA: TGCGCCAGCAGCCACAGGGGGGATGGCTACACCTTC; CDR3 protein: CASSHRGDGYTF
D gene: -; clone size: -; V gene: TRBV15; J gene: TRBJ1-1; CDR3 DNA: TGTGCCACCAGCAGAGATGGGGGGGGGACAACTGAAGCTTTCTTT; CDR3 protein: CATSRDGGGTTEAFF
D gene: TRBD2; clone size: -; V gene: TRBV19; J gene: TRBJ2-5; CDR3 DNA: TGTGCCAGTAGTATTCAGGTAGCGGGGGGGCGTACGGAGACCCAGTACTTC; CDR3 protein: CASSIQVAGGRTETQYF
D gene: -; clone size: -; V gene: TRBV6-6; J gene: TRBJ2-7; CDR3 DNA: TGTGCCAGCAGCGGCGACAGGACCTACGAGCAGTACTTC; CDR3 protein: CASSGDRTYEQYF
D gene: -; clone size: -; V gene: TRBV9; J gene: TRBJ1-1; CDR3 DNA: TGTGCCAGCAGCTCCCGGATGGGCCATGGACACCCGAACACTGAAGCTTTCTTT; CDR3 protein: CASSSRMGHGHPNTEAFF
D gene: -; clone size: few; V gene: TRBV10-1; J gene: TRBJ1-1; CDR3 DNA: TGCGCCAGCAGATTACATATGAACACTGAAGCTTTCTTT; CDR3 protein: CASRLHMNTEAFF